This entry describes one T cell receptor beta chain. Germline trimming cut 6 bases from V and 5 bases from J; bases unmatched to any gene: 6. Germline V gives CDR1 SGHTA, CDR2 FQGNSA. This CDR3 is 14 amino acids long. The data stem from a study of T cells in Graves' hyperthyroidism and ophthalmopathy. Template material for amplifying TCR beta CDR3 regions consisted of RNA transcripts. Primed by the HTBI set, a first-round RT-PCR was run on the TCR CDR3. A single record per CDR3 protein comes from TCRdb applying MiXCR to the multiplex PCR reads. Of about 700,000 distinct CDR3 sequences in the sample, less than 45% are singletons; the top ten hold more than 7%.

This chain uses TRBV7-2 with TRBJ2-5; the match to TRBD1 covers 10 bases. The sequence was obtained from an adult man with Graves' disease, either hyperthyroidism or ophthalmopathy (not recorded which). The source material was peripheral blood or thyroid tissue (not recorded which). The CDR3 sequence: CASSDRGLDETQYF. CDR3 DNA sequence: TGTGCCAGCAGTGACAGGGGGCTTGACGAGACCCAGTACTTC.